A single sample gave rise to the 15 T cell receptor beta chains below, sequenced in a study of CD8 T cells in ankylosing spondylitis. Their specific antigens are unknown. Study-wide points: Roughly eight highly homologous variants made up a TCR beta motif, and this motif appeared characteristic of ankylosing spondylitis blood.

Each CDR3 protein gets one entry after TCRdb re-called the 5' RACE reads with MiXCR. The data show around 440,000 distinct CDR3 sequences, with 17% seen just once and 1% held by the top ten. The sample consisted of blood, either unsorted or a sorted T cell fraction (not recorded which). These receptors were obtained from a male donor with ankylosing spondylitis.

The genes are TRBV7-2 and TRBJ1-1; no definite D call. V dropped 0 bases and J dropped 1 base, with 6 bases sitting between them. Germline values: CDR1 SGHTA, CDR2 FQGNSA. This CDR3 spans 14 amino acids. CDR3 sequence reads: CASSLATENTEAFF. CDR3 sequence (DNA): TGTGCCAGCAGCTTAGCCACGGAGAACACTGAAGCTTTCTTT.

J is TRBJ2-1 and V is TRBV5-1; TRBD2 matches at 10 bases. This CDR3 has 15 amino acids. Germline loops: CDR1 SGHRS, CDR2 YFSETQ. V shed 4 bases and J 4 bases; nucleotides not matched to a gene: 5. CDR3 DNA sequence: TGCGCCAGCAGCGCGACTAGCGGGTTATACAATGAGCAGTTCTTC. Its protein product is CASSATSGLYNEQFF.

CDR3 coding DNA: TGCGCCAGCAGCCCCGGGGCTAGCGGGGGGGCCTACAATGAGCAGTTCTTC. This translates into CASSPGASGGAYNEQFF. The J gene is TRBJ2-1, the V gene TRBV5-1, with 12 bases matching TRBD2. V shed 4 bases and J 2 bases; nucleotides not matched to a gene: 7. The CDR3 loop spans 17 amino acids. Germline values: CDR1 SGHRS, CDR2 YFSETQ.

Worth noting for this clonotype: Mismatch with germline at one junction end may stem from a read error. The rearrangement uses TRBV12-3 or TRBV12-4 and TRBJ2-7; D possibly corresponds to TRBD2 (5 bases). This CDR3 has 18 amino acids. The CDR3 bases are TGTGCCCGCAGTTTTCGGGGATTAGTAGGTGGCTACTACTACGAGCAGTACTTC. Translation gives CARSFRGLVGGYYYEQYF.

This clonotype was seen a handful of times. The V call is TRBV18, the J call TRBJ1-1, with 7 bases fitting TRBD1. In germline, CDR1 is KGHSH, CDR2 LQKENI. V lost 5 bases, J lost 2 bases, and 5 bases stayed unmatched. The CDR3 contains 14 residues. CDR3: CASSGQAPNTEAFF. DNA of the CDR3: TGTGCCAGCTCAGGACAGGCCCCCAACACTGAAGCTTTCTTT.

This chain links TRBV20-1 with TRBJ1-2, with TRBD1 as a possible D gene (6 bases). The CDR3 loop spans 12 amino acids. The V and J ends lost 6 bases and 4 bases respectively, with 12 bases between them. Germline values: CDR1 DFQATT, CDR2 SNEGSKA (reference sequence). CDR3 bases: TGCAGTGCCTCCAGGGGCGGCTATGGCTACACCTTC. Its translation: CSASRGGYGYTF.

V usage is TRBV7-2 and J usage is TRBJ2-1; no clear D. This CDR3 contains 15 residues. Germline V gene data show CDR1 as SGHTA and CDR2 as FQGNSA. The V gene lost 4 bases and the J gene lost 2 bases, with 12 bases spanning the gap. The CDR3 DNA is TGTGCCAGCAGCTCACGCGTTGGGCCCTACAATGAGCAGTTCTTC. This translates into CASSSRVGPYNEQFF.

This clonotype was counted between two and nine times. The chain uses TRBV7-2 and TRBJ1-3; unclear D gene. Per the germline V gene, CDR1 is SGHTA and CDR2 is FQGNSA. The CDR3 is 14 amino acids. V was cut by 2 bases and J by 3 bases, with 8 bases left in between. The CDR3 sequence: CASSLWPVGNTIYF. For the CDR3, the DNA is TGTGCCAGCAGCTTATGGCCAGTTGGAAACACCATATATTTT.

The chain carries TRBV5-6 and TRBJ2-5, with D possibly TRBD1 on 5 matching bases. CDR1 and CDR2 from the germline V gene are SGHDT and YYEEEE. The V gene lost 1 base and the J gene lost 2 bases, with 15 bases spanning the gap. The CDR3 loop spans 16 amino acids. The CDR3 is CASSLLREQVQETQYF. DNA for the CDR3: TGTGCCAGCAGCTTGTTAAGGGAACAGGTACAAGAGACCCAGTACTTC.

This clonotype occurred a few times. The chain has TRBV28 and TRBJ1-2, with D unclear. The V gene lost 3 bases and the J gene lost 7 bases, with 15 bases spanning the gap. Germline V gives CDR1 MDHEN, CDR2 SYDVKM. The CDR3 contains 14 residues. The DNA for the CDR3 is TGTGCCAGCAGTTTCTCTCGCCCCCGGGTTGGCTACACCTTC. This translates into CASSFSRPRVGYTF.

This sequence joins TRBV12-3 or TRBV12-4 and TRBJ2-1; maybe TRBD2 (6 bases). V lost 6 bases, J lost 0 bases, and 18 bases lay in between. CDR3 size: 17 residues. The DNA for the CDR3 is TGTGCCAGCAGCCGAGTCGCGGGAAAGAGCTCCTACAATGAGCAGTTCTTC. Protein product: CASSRVAGKSSYNEQFF.

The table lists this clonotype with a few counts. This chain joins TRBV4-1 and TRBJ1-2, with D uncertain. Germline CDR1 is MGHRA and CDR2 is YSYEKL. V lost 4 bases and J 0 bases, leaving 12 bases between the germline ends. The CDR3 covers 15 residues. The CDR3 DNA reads TGCGCCAGCAGCCTTGGAGTGGGTCCTAACTATGGCTACACCTTC. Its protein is CASSLGVGPNYGYTF.

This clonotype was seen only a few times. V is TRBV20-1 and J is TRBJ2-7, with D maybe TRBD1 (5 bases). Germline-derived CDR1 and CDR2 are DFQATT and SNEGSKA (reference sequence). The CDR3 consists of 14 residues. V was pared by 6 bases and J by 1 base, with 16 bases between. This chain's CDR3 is CSARVRTQSYEQYF. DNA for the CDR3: TGCAGTGCCAGGGTACGGACCCAATCCTACGAGCAGTACTTC.

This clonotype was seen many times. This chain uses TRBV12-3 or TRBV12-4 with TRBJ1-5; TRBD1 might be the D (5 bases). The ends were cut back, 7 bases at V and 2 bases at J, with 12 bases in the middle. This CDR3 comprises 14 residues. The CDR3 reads CASNSGPGNQPQHF. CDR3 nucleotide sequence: TGTGCCAGCAATTCGGGACCGGGCAATCAGCCCCAGCATTTT.

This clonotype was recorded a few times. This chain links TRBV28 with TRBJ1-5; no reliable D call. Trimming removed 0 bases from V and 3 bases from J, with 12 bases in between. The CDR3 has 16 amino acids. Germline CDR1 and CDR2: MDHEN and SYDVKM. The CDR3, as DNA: TGTGCCAGCAGTTTATGGAGGGCTCCACACAATCAGCCCCAGCATTTT. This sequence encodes CASSLWRAPHNQPQHF.